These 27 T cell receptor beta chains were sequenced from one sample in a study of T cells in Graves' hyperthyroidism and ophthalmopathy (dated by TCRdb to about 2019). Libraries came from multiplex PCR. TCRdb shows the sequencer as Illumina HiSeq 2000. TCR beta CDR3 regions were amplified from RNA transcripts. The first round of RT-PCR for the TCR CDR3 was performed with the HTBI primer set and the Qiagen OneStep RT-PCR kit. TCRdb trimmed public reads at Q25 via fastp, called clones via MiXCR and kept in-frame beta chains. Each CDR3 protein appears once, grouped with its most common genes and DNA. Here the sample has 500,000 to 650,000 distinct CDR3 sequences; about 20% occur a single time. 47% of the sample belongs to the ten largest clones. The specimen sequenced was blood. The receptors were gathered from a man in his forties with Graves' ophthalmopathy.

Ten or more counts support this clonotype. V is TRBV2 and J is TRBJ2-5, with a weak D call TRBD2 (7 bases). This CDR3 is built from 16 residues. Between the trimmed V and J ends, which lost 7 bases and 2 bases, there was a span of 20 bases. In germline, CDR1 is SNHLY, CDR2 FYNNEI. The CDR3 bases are TGTGCCAGCACCCCGGGGACCCGGGGGGCACAAGAGACCCAGTACTTC. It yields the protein CASTPGTRGAQETQYF.

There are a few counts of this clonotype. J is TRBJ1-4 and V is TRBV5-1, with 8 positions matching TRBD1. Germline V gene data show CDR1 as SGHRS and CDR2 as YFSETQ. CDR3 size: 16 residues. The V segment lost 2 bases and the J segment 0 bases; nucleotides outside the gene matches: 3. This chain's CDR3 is CASSLRTGSTNEKLFF. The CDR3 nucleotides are TGCGCCAGCAGCTTACGGACAGGGTCAACTAATGAAAAACTGTTTTTT.

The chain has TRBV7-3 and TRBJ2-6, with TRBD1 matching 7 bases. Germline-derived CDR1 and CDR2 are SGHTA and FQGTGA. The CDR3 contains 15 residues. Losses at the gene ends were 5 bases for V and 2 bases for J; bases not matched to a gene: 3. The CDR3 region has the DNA TGTGCCAGCAGCCATACAGGGGCTGGGGCCAACGTCCTGACTTTC. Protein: CASSHTGAGANVLTF.

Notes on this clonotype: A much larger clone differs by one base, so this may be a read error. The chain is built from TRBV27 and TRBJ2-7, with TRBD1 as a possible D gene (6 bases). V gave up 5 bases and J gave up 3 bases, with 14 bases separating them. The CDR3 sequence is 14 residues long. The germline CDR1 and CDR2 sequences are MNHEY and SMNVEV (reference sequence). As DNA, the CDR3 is TGTGCCAGCAGTGAACGTACAGGGAACTACGAGCAGTACTTC. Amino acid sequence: CASSERTGNYEQYF.

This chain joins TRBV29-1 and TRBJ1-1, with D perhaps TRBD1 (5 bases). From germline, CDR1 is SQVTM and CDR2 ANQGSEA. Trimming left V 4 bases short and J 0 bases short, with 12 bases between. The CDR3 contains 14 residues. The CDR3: CSVVQGLMNTEAFF. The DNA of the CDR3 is TGCAGCGTTGTTCAGGGCCTAATGAACACTGAAGCTTTCTTT. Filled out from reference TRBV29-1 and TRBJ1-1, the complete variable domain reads SAVISQKPSRDICQRGTSLTIQCQVDSQVTMMFWYRQQPGQSLTLIATANQGSEATYESGFVIDKFPISRPNLTFSTLTVSNMSPEDSSIYLCSVVQGLMNTEAFFGQGTRLTVV.

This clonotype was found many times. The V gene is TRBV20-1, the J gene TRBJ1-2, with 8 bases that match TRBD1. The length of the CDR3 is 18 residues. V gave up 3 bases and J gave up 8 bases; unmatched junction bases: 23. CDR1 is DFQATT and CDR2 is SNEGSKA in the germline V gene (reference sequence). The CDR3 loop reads CSASDPMDRDPRGDGYTF. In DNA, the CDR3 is TGCAGTGCTAGTGATCCGATGGACAGGGACCCCCGGGGGGACGGCTACACCTTC.

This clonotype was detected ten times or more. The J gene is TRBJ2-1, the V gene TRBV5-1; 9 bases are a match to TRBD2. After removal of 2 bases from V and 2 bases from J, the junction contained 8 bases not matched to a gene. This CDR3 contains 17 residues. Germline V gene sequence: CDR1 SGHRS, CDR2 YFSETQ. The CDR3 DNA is TGCGCCAGCAGCTTTTCCTTGAGGACTAGCGCCTACAATGAGCAGTTCTTC. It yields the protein CASSFSLRTSAYNEQFF.

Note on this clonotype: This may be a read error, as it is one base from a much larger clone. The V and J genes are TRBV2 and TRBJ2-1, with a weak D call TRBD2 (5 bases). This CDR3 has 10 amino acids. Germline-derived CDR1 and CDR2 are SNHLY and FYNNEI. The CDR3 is CAGRGNEQFF. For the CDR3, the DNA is TGTGCCGGCAGAGGGAATGAGCAGTTCTTC.

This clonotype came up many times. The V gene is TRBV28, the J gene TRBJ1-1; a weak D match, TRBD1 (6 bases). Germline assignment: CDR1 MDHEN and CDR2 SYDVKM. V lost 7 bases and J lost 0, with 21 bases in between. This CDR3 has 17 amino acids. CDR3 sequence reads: CASTSLRTANLNTEAFF. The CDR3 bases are TGTGCCAGCACTTCCCTGAGGACAGCGAATTTGAACACTGAAGCTTTCTTT.

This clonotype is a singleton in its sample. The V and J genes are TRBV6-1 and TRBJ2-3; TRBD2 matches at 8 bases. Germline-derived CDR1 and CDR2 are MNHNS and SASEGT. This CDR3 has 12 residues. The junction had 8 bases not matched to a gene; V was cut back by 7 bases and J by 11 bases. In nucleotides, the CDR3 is TGTGCCAGCATTGGAGCGGGAGTGGGGCAGTATTTT. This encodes CASIGAGVGQYF.

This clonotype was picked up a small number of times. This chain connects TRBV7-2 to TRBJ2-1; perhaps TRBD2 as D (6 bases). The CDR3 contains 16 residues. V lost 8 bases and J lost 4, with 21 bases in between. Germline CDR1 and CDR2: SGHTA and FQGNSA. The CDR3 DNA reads TGTGCCAGCGAAGGGCGGGCGGAGGGTCGTTACAATGAGCAGTTCTTC. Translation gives CASEGRAEGRYNEQFF. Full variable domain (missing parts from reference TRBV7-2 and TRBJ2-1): GAGVSQSPSNKVTEKGKDVELRCDPISGHTALYWYRQSLGQGLEFLIYFQGNSAPDKSGLPSDRFSAERTGGSVSTLTIQRTQQEDSAVYLCASEGRAEGRYNEQFFGPGTRLTVL.

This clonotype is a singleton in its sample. CDR3 sequence (DNA): TGCAGTGCTAGTGGGGAGAAAGAGACCCAGTACTTC. The encoded protein is CSASGEKETQYF. The chain links TRBV20-1 to TRBJ2-5, with D possibly being TRBD2 (5 bases). Germline V gives CDR1 DFQATT, CDR2 SNEGSKA (reference sequence). The CDR3 extends over 12 amino acids. The V and J ends lost 3 bases and 3 bases respectively, with 8 bases between them.

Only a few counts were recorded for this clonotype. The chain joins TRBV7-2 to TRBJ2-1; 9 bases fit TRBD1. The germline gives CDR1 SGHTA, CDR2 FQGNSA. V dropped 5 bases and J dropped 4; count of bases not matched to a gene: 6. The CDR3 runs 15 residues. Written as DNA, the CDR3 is TGTGCCAGCAGCGAACAGGGGGCGGGATACAATGAGCAGTTCTTC. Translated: CASSEQGAGYNEQFF.

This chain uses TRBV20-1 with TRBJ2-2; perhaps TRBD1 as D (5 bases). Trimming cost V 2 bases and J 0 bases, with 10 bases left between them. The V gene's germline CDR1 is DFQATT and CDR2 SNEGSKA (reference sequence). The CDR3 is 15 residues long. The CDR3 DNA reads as TGCAGTGCTAGATCCGACAGACCGAACACCGGGGAGCTGTTTTTT. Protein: CSARSDRPNTGELFF.

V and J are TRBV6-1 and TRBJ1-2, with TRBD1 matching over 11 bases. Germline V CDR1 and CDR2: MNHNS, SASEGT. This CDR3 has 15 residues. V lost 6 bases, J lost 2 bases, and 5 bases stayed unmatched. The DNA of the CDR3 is TGTGCCAGCAGCGCGGACAGGGGGCTCAACTATGGCTACACCTTC. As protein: CASSADRGLNYGYTF.

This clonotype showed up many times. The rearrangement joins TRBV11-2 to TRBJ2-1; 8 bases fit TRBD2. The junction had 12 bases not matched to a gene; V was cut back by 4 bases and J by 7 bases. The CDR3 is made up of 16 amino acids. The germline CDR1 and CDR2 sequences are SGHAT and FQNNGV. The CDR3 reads CASSSSFGGVFNEQFF. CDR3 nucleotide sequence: TGTGCCAGCAGCTCCTCCTTCGGGGGGGTTTTTAATGAGCAGTTCTTC.

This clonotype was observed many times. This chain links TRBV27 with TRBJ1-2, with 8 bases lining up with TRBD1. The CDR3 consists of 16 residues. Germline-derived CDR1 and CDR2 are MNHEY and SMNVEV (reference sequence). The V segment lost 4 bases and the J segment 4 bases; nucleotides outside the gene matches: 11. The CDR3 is CASSSRGTGRFYGYTF. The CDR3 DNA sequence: TGTGCCAGCAGTTCGCGCGGGACAGGACGTTTCTATGGCTACACCTTC.

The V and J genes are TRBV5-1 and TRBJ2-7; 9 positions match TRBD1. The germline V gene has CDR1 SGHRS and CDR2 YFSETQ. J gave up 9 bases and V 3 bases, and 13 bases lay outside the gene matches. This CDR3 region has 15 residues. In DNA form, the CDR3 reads TGCGCCAGCAGCTCGGGGCCGGGGACAGGGACAAGGCAGTACTTC. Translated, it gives CASSSGPGTGTRQYF.

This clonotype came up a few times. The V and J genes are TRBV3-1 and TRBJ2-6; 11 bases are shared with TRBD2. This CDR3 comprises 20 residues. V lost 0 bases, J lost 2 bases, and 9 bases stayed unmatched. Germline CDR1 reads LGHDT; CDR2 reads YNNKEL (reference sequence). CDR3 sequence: CASSQDGVAGGSTGANVLTF. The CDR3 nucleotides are TGTGCCAGCAGCCAAGATGGGGTAGCGGGAGGGTCCACTGGGGCCAACGTCCTGACTTTC.

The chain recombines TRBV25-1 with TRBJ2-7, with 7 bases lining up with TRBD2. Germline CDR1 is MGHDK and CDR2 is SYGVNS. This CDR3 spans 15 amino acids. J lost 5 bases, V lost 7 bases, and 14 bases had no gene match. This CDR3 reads CASTDSRGSNNEQYF. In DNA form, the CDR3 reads TGTGCCAGCACCGACTCCCGCGGGAGTAACAACGAGCAGTACTTC.

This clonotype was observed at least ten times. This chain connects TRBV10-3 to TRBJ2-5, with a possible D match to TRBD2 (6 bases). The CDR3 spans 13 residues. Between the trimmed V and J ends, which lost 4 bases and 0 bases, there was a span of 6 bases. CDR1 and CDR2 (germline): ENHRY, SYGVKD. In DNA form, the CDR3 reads TGTGCCATCAGTGCTAGCGACCAAGAGACCCAGTACTTC. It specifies CAISASDQETQYF.

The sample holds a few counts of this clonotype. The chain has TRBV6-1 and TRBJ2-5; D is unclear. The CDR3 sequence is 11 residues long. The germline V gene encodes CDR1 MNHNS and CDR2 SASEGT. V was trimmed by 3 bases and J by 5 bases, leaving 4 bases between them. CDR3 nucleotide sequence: TGTGCCAGCAGTGAGCCGGAGACCCAGTACTTC. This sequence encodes CASSEPETQYF.

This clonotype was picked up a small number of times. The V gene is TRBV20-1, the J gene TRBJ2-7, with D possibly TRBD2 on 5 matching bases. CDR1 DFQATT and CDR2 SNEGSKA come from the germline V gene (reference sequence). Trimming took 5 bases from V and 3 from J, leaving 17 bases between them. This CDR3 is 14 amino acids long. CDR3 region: CSADLGETLYEQYF. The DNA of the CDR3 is TGCAGTGCTGATCTGGGAGAGACTCTCTACGAGCAGTACTTC.

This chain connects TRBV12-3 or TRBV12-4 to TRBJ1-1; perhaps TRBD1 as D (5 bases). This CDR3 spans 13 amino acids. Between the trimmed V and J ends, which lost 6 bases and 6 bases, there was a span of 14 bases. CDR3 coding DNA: TGTGCCAGCAGGCCCGTGGGGGTCCCTGAAGCTTTCTTT. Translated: CASRPVGVPEAFF.

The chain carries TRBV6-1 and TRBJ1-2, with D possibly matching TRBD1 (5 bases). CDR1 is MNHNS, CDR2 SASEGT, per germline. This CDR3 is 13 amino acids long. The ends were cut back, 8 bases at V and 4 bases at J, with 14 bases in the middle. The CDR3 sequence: CASDGETVYGYTF. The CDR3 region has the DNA TGTGCCAGCGACGGAGAGACAGTCTATGGCTACACCTTC.

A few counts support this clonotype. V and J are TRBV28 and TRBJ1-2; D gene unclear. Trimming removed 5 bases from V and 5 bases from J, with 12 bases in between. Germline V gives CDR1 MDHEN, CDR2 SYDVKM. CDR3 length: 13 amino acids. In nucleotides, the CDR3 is TGTGCCAGCAGTCCCCGGGTCTCTTATGGCTACACCTTC. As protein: CASSPRVSYGYTF.

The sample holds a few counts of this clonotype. The CDR3 protein is CSAKGLAGSRETQYF. CDR3 nucleotide sequence: TGCAGTGCTAAGGGACTAGCGGGATCCCGAGAGACCCAGTACTTC. The rearrangement joins TRBV20-1 to TRBJ2-5; 13 positions match TRBD2. The germline V gene encodes CDR1 DFQATT and CDR2 SNEGSKA (reference sequence). The CDR3 is 15 amino acids. J gave up 4 bases and V 4 bases, and 6 bases lay outside the gene matches.